Shown below are 18 T cell receptor beta chains from a single sample sequenced in a study of cytomegalovirus exposure and HLA in healthy donors. Use of 60 Vbeta and 13 Jbeta primers characterized the PCR. The data were produced by immunoSEQ multiplex PCR, yet TCRdb's version contains in-frame clones alone and is incomplete. The table lists 190,000 or so clones, 80% to 85% of them singletons, with over 1.5% in the top ten. Sequencing was carried out using PBMCs. The receptors originated from a man aged 45 to 65 in good health and CMV-seronegative.

The genes are TRBV4-3 and TRBJ1-1; 11 nucleotides match TRBD1. In germline, CDR1 is LGHNA, CDR2 YSLEER. The CDR3 is 18 residues long. Trimming cost V 4 bases and J 0 bases; bases outside gene matches: 10. The CDR3 bases are TGCGCCAGCAGCCTACGGGGACAGGGGGTATGGATGAACACTGAAGCTTTCTTT. It yields the protein CASSLRGQGVWMNTEAFF.

V gene TRBV7-2 combines with J gene TRBJ2-5; 10 nucleotides agree with TRBD2. CDR1 and CDR2 (germline): SGHTA, FQGNSA. V shed 2 bases, J shed 5 bases, and the junction held 5 bases outside the gene matches. The CDR3 is made up of 15 amino acids. The chain's CDR3 is CASSLFTSGAETQYF. In nucleotides, the CDR3 is TGTGCCAGCAGCTTATTCACTAGCGGGGCGGAGACCCAGTACTTC.

V usage is TRBV7-2 and J usage is TRBJ2-3; the D gene is possibly TRBD2 (6 bases). Germline V gene sequence: CDR1 SGHTA, CDR2 FQGNSA. The ends were cut back, 3 bases at V and 2 bases at J, with 6 bases in the middle. CDR3 size: 13 residues. The CDR3, as DNA: TGTGCCAGCAGCTTGGACTACACAGATACGCAGTATTTT. It translates to CASSLDYTDTQYF.

The chain employs TRBV7-6 and TRBJ1-1, with D unresolved. Deletions cut 2 bases from V and 2 bases from J, with 9 bases between. The CDR3 consists of 14 residues. The germline CDR1 and CDR2 sequences are SGHVS and FNYEAQ. CDR3 DNA sequence: TGTGCCAGCAGCTTAATAAGTAGTAACACTGAAGCTTTCTTT. Translation: CASSLISSNTEAFF.

The count of this clone is one. This chain links TRBV7-2 with TRBJ1-4; 7 bases match TRBD1. Germline V gives CDR1 SGHTA, CDR2 FQGNSA. J gave up 7 bases and V 5 bases, and 4 bases lay outside the gene matches. CDR3 length: 13 amino acids. The CDR3 spells CASSGGQAEKLFF. CDR3 coding DNA: TGTGCCAGCAGCGGCGGACAGGCTGAAAAACTGTTTTTT.

The DNA for the CDR3 is TGTGCCAGCTCACTCGGGGGCACAGATACGCAGTATTTT. Amino acid sequence: CASSLGGTDTQYF. V is TRBV18 and J is TRBJ2-3, with D possibly being TRBD2 (5 bases). The germline V and J ends were trimmed by 4 bases and 1 base, with 6 bases remaining between them. CDR1 and CDR2 (germline): KGHSH, LQKENI. This CDR3 contains 13 residues.

The chain is built from TRBV6-1 and TRBJ2-1; D is unresolved. V lost 1 base to trimming and J lost 7 bases, with 14 bases between them. CDR1 is MNHNS, CDR2 SASEGT, per germline. This CDR3 has 15 residues. The DNA of the CDR3 is TGTGCCAGCAGTGAAGGACCGCGGCCAACGAATGAGCAGTTCTTC. It specifies CASSEGPRPTNEQFF.

The chain combines TRBV7-2 with TRBJ2-2; 12 bases are a match to TRBD1. V shed 8 bases and J 4 bases; nucleotides not matched to a gene: 11. This CDR3 comprises 17 residues. Germline assignment: CDR1 SGHTA and CDR2 FQGNSA. DNA of the CDR3: TGTGCCAGCGGCAGGGGGGGGACAGGGGGCCGCACCGGGGAGCTGTTTTTT. Protein product: CASGRGGTGGRTGELFF.

The chain employs TRBV28 and TRBJ2-7; TRBD1 is a possible D gene (6 bases). Trimming took 3 bases from V and 4 from J, leaving 16 bases between them. This CDR3 has 15 amino acids. The germline CDR1 and CDR2 sequences are MDHEN and SYDVKM. DNA of the CDR3: TGTGCCAGCAGTTTTTTGGGGGCCCTCACTTACGAGCAGTACTTC. It yields the protein CASSFLGALTYEQYF.

This clone was observed a single time. V is TRBV9 and J is TRBJ2-5; TRBD1 agrees at 8 bases. The germline V gene encodes CDR1 SGDLS and CDR2 YYNGEE. There are 16 residues in the CDR3. V was clipped by 2 bases and J by 4 bases; unmatched bases: 10. CDR3 DNA: TGTGCCAGCAGCGTGGCCGGGACAGGCCCTCCAGAGACCCAGTACTTC. Protein: CASSVAGTGPPETQYF.

This chain uses TRBV4-2 with TRBJ2-1, with TRBD2 matching 8 bases. The V segment lost 0 bases and the J segment 9 bases; nucleotides outside the gene matches: 13. The germline V gene has CDR1 LGHNA and CDR2 YNFKEQ. The CDR3 has 17 amino acids. The CDR3 DNA sequence: TGTGCCAGCAGCCAAGATTCGGGGACTAGTCAAAGGGGTGAGCAGTTCTTC. It yields the protein CASSQDSGTSQRGEQFF.

J is TRBJ2-3 and V is TRBV7-3, with TRBD2 matching over 8 bases. This CDR3 is 15 amino acids long. V lost 6 bases to trimming and J lost 4 bases; unmatched junction nucleotides: 9. Germline loops: CDR1 SGHTA, CDR2 FQGTGA. As DNA, the CDR3 is TGTGCCAGCAGTGTAAGCGGGAGTGCAGCAGATACGCAGTATTTT. Translating gives CASSVSGSAADTQYF. Looking up the rest from reference TRBV7-3 and TRBJ2-3 gives the full variable domain: GAGVSQTPSNKVTEKGKYVELRCDPISGHTALYWYRQSLGQGPEFLIYFQGTGAADDSGLPNDRFFAVRPEGSVSTLKIQRTERGDSAVYLCASSVSGSAADTQYFGPGTRLTVL.

The genes are TRBV19 and TRBJ2-7; TRBD2 agrees at 8 bases. Germline loops: CDR1 LNHDA, CDR2 SQIVND (reference sequence). The V gene end was trimmed by 11 bases and the J gene end by 2 bases; junction bases not matched to a gene: 14. CDR3 length equals 15 residues. The CDR3 coding sequence is TGTGCCTCCGGTTGGGGAAGCGGGGGAACCTACGAGCAGTACTTC. Encoded protein: CASGWGSGGTYEQYF.

The V call is TRBV11-2, the J call TRBJ2-1; 11 nucleotides agree with TRBD2. The germline gives CDR1 SGHAT, CDR2 FQNNGV. V lost 1 base to trimming and J lost 8 bases; unmatched junction nucleotides: 7. The CDR3 loop spans 16 amino acids. As DNA, the CDR3 is TGTGCCAGCAGCTTAGTGGGGACTAGCGGAAGCGATGAGCAGTTCTTC. Encoded protein: CASSLVGTSGSDEQFF. Variable domain in full (rest from reference TRBV11-2 and TRBJ2-1): EAGVAQSPRYKIIEKRQSVAFWCNPISGHATLYWYQQILGQGPKLLIQFQNNGVVDDSQLPKDRFSAERLKGVDSTLKIQPAKLEDSAVYLCASSLVGTSGSDEQFFGPGTRLTVL.

The chain combines TRBV14 with TRBJ1-6, with a tentative D call TRBD1 (6 bases). Trimming pared 4 bases from V and 0 bases from J, leaving 16 bases between. CDR1 and CDR2 (germline): SGHDN, FVKESK. The CDR3 is 18 amino acids. The CDR3 DNA reads TGTGCCAGCAGCCGAGGACAGCTAATAAGCTCCTATAATTCACCCCTCCACTTT. This gives the protein CASSRGQLISSYNSPLHF.

This chain connects TRBV13 to TRBJ2-7, with D possibly TRBD1 on 6 matching bases. This CDR3 contains 16 residues. The germline gives CDR1 PRHDT, CDR2 FYEKMQ (reference sequence). Trimming pared 4 bases from V and 0 bases from J, leaving 16 bases between. The CDR3 loop reads CASSSSTGPYSYEQYF. The CDR3 DNA reads as TGTGCCAGCAGCTCGTCGACAGGACCCTACTCCTACGAGCAGTACTTC. The full variable domain, its missing parts supplied by reference TRBV13 and TRBJ2-7, is AAGVIQSPRHLIKEKRETATLKCYPIPRHDTVYWYQQGPGQDPQFLISFYEKMQSDKGSIPDRFSAQQFSDYHSELNMSSLELGDSALYFCASSSSTGPYSYEQYFGPGTRLTVT.

The J gene is TRBJ2-5, the V gene TRBV7-9; 7 nucleotides line up with TRBD1. Germline lookup yields CDR1 SEHNR and CDR2 FQNEAQ (reference sequence). Trimming at V came to 3 bases and at J to 3 bases, leaving 7 bases not matched to a gene. The CDR3 runs to 15 residues. CDR3 loop: CASSFDDTGEETQYF. The CDR3 nucleotides are TGTGCCAGCAGCTTCGATGATACAGGGGAAGAGACCCAGTACTTC.

This clone was seen once. J is TRBJ1-5 and V is TRBV18, with 7 bases lining up with TRBD1. CDR3 length: 15 amino acids. V shed 6 bases, J shed 3 bases, and the junction held 8 bases outside the gene matches. Germline V lookup: CDR1 KGHSH, CDR2 LQKENI. CDR3 in DNA: TGTGCCAGCTCCCCTGGGACAGCTACCAATCAGCCCCAGCATTTT. Protein: CASSPGTATNQPQHF.